A selection of T cell receptor beta chains follows, all from one sample in a study. TCRdb independently ran MiXCR on the RT-PCR reads; one entry per CDR3 protein. The sample shows about 680,000 distinct CDR3 sequences, approximately 14% of them seen only once. Sequencing input: memory CD4+ T cells from blood. These receptors were taken from a female donor in good health, serving as a healthy control. Each CDR3 is given with its conserved first and last residue. The order of the fields is V gene, J gene, CDR3 protein.

v_gene: TRBV10-2
j_gene: TRBJ1-1
CDR3aa: CASSESPGRYTEAFF

v_gene: TRBV20-1
j_gene: TRBJ2-1
CDR3aa: CSASRQGYEQFF

v_gene: TRBV18
j_gene: TRBJ1-1
CDR3aa: CASSPTIDRDTEAFF

v_gene: TRBV5-4
j_gene: TRBJ2-6
CDR3aa: CASSLGGKAGANVLTF

v_gene: TRBV11-2
j_gene: TRBJ2-1
CDR3aa: CASSLEMVSAGLAGERPYNEQFF

v_gene: TRBV3-1
j_gene: TRBJ1-2
CDR3aa: CASSQEGVNYGYTF

v_gene: TRBV25-1
j_gene: TRBJ2-7
CDR3aa: CASERGRDEQYF

v_gene: TRBV20-1
j_gene: TRBJ1-4
CDR3aa: CSANRGQGEKLFF

v_gene: TRBV5-1
j_gene: TRBJ2-7
CDR3aa: CASSPDSGSVGWTYEQYF

v_gene: TRBV24-1
j_gene: TRBJ2-5
CDR3aa: CATSDRRAGETQYF

v_gene: TRBV6-2/TRBV6-3
j_gene: TRBJ1-5
CDR3aa: CASSWDGNQPQHF

v_gene: TRBV6-6
j_gene: TRBJ1-1
CDR3aa: CASSYTVPGQGMNTEAFF

v_gene: TRBV20-1
j_gene: TRBJ2-1
CDR3aa: CSAGLAGGTYNEQFF

v_gene: TRBV6-5
j_gene: TRBJ2-1
CDR3aa: CASSYWPGLAGEGTNEQFF

v_gene: TRBV27
j_gene: TRBJ2-6
CDR3aa: CASSFLGTLSGGANVLTF

v_gene: TRBV6-2/TRBV6-3
j_gene: TRBJ2-1
CDR3aa: CASSPARTGVHEQFF

v_gene: TRBV4-2
j_gene: TRBJ2-3
CDR3aa: CASSQESGGGRWGTDTQYF

v_gene: TRBV18
j_gene: TRBJ1-1
CDR3aa: CASSQAQRGTEAFF

v_gene: TRBV7-9
j_gene: TRBJ1-4
CDR3aa: CASRLDRGNEKLFF

v_gene: TRBV5-1
j_gene: TRBJ2-1
CDR3aa: CASSSGTGAGNEQFF

v_gene: TRBV11-2
j_gene: TRBJ1-3
CDR3aa: CASSPGQTNTIYF

v_gene: TRBV7-3
j_gene: TRBJ2-2
CDR3aa: CASSFKQGDTGELFF

v_gene: TRBV7-6
j_gene: TRBJ2-4
CDR3aa: CASSLGDGLKNIQYF

v_gene: TRBV6-2/TRBV6-3
j_gene: TRBJ1-2
CDR3aa: CASSYATGGGYTF

v_gene: TRBV11-2
j_gene: TRBJ2-7
CDR3aa: CASSPGSSGSYYEQYF

v_gene: TRBV24-1
j_gene: TRBJ2-7
CDR3aa: CATRYLQANYEQYF

v_gene: TRBV5-5
j_gene: TRBJ1-1
CDR3aa: CASSLPGVTEAFF

v_gene: TRBV5-1
j_gene: TRBJ2-1
CDR3aa: CASLAGVPGNEQFF

v_gene: TRBV3-1
j_gene: TRBJ2-7
CDR3aa: CASSQLTSEYEQYF

v_gene: TRBV6-5
j_gene: TRBJ1-4
CDR3aa: CASSNEVGEKLFF

v_gene: TRBV5-1
j_gene: TRBJ2-3
CDR3aa: CASSLGQGWTDTQYF

v_gene: TRBV7-9
j_gene: TRBJ2-2
CDR3aa: CASSFLQGARTGELFF

v_gene: TRBV3-1
j_gene: TRBJ2-7
CDR3aa: CASSQGPSGSYEQYF

v_gene: TRBV28
j_gene: TRBJ2-3
CDR3aa: CASSTLTGESVFLRDTQYF

v_gene: TRBV11-2
j_gene: TRBJ2-1
CDR3aa: CASSLGWVPDVNEQFF

v_gene: TRBV30
j_gene: TRBJ1-6
CDR3aa: CAWNKDRVIIRNSPLHF

v_gene: TRBV4-3
j_gene: TRBJ2-3
CDR3aa: CASSQAGTSGTDTQYF

v_gene: TRBV28
j_gene: TRBJ1-2
CDR3aa: CASATGTVYGYTF

v_gene: TRBV7-2
j_gene: TRBJ2-3
CDR3aa: CASSRGLSADTQYF

v_gene: TRBV27
j_gene: TRBJ1-5
CDR3aa: CASSFRDAHSNQPQHF

v_gene: TRBV6-2/TRBV6-3
j_gene: TRBJ2-3
CDR3aa: CASSYGRGQPLTDTQYF

v_gene: TRBV10-3
j_gene: TRBJ2-3
CDR3aa: CAIRSVLRTDTQYF

v_gene: TRBV5-1
j_gene: TRBJ2-1
CDR3aa: CASSLGGGAYNEQFF

v_gene: TRBV9
j_gene: TRBJ2-5
CDR3aa: CASNAWGSQETQYF

v_gene: TRBV7-2
j_gene: TRBJ2-1
CDR3aa: CASSRQGVLSYNEQFF

v_gene: TRBV3-1
j_gene: TRBJ2-1
CDR3aa: CASSQEAASYNEQFF

v_gene: TRBV20-1
j_gene: TRBJ2-7
CDR3aa: CSATSGAASYEQYF